This T cell receptor (beta chain) is drawn from a study of blood T cell repertoires in COVID-19. About the research overall: Collection of acute and convalescent COVID-19 samples took place in the United States, Italy and Spain. From T cells, B-cell-depleted T cells, or PBMCs came the material, which was cDNA or gDNA.

The CDR3 extends over 15 amino acids. The germline V gene encodes CDR1 MNHEY and CDR2 SVGAGI. Trimming cost V 5 bases and J 0 bases, with 13 bases left between them. Original methodology: Amplification of reference gene primers provided the estimated nucleated cell counts. The repertoire was sequenced with immunoSEQ multiplex PCR; TCRdb's copy has only in-frame clones and lacks some. The D gene and trimming were derived from the DNA, and the V and J assignments and clone size from that table. The table records a few hundred thousand clones, around 80% of them present only once. This TCR was recovered from a woman in her 70s with acute or convalescent COVID-19. The rearrangement joins TRBV6-5 to TRBJ1-1; TRBD1 is a possible D gene (6 bases). Sequences were obtained from peripheral blood. CDR3 sequence reads: CASSPSTGMNTEAFF. The CDR3 DNA follows: TGTGCCAGCAGTCCGTCGACAGGTATGAACACTGAAGCTTTCTTT.